The source of this T cell receptor (beta chain) is a study of beta chain features in type 1 diabetes. Study findings and constraints: Moderate yet significant TCRB CDR3 shortening was seen in Type 1 diabetes patients in all four CD4+ subsets.

A remark on this clone: Its antigen is undetermined.

The CDR3 loop spans 16 amino acids. The V gene lost 3 bases and the J gene lost 1 base, with 17 bases spanning the gap. The germline V gene encodes CDR1 GTSNPN and CDR2 SVGIG (reference sequence). Every isolated RNA sample was fully reverse transcribed, so sequencing captured expressed TCRB transcripts. TCRdb's copy holds only in-frame clones and misses some; the assay was immunoSEQ multiplex PCR. The sample has about 240,000 clones; 25% to 30% are singletons. The receptor was isolated from a man aged 25-45 years in good health. Source material: central memory CD4+ T cells from blood. The V gene is TRBV30, the J gene TRBJ2-3; a weak D match, TRBD1 (6 bases). The chain's CDR3 is CAWSELQGPGTDTQYF. The DNA of the CDR3 is TGTGCCTGGAGCGAATTACAGGGCCCCGGCACAGATACGCAGTATTTT.